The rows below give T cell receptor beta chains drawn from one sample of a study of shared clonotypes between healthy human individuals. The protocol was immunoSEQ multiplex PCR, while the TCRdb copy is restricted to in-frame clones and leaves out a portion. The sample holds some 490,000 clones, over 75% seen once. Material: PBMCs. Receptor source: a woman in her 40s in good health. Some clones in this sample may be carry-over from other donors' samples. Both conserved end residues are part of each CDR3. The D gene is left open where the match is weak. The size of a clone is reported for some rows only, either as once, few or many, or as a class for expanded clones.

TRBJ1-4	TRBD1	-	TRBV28	CASSAPGTGVEKLFF	TGTGCCAGCAGTGCCCCCGGGACAGGGGTAGAAAAACTGTTTTTT
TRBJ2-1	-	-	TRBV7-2	CASTMSSYNEQFF	TGTGCCAGCACCATGAGCTCCTACAATGAGCAGTTCTTC
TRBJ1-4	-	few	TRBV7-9	CASSFGVGATNEKLFF	TGTGCCAGCAGCTTTGGGGTGGGAGCAACTAATGAAAAACTGTTTTTT
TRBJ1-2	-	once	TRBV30	CAWSVLTGLHYTF	TGTGCCTGGAGTGTACTTACAGGGCTTCACTACACCTTC
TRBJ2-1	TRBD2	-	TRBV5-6	CASSPGWTSGGRQFF	TGTGCCAGCAGCCCTGGGTGGACTAGCGGAGGCCGACAGTTCTTC
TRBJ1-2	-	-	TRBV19	CASREVYGYTF	TGTGCCAGCCGGGAAGTCTATGGCTACACCTTC
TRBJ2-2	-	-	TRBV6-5	CASSHKWNTGELFF	TGTGCCAGCAGCCACAAATGGAATACCGGGGAGCTGTTTTTT
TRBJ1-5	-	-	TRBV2	CASSEARGLVDQPQHF	TGTGCCAGCAGTGAAGCGCGGGGGCTAGTCGATCAGCCCCAGCATTTT
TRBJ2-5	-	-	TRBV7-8	CASSFRGKETQYF	TGTGCCAGCAGCTTTAGGGGAAAGGAGACCCAGTACTTC
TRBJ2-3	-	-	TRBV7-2	CASSLEARPTDTQYF	TGTGCCAGCAGCTTAGAGGCCAGACCCACAGATACGCAGTATTTT
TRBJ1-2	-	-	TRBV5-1	CASSLVGYSTNYGYTF	TGCGCCAGCAGCTTGGTAGGTTACAGTACTAACTATGGCTACACCTTC
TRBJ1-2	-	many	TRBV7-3	CASSLSGGPGYGYTF	TGTGCCAGCAGCTTAAGTGGGGGCCCGGGGTATGGCTACACCTTC
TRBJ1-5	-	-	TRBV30	CAWSQVGQPQHF	TGTGCCTGGAGCCAGGTGGGTCAGCCCCAGCATTTT
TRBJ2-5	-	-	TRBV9	CASSGQDWGETQYF	TGTGCCAGCAGCGGACAGGACTGGGGAGAGACCCAGTACTTC
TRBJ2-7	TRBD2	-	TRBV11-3	CASSQTSGRGEQYF	TGTGCCAGCAGCCAGACTAGCGGGAGAGGCGAGCAGTACTTC
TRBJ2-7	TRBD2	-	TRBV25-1	CASRRENSYEQYF	TGTGCCAGCAGGCGGGAGAATTCCTACGAGCAGTACTTC
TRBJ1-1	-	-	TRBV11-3	CASSAGVNTEAFF	TGTGCCAGCAGCGCCGGTGTGAACACTGAAGCTTTCTTT
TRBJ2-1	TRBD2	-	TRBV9	CASSVHPAGVNSYNEQFF	TGTGCCAGCAGCGTACACCCAGCGGGAGTCAATTCCTACAATGAGCAGTTCTTC
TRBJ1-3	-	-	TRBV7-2	CASSHGASTGNTIYF	TGTGCCAGCAGCCACGGGGCCTCGACCGGAAACACCATATATTTT
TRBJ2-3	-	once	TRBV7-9	CASSSSGSTDTQYF	TGTGCCAGCAGCTCCAGCGGGAGCACAGATACGCAGTATTTT
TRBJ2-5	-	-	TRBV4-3	CASSQDSTGGWETQYF	TGCGCCAGCAGCCAAGATTCGACAGGAGGTTGGGAGACCCAGTACTTC
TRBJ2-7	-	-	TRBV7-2	CASSFWAEDEQYF	TGTGCCAGCAGCTTTTGGGCTGAGGACGAGCAGTACTTC
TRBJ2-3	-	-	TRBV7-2	CASSLSPEIYTQYF	TGTGCCAGCAGCTTAAGTCCCGAGATTTATACGCAGTATTTT
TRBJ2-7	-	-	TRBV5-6	CASSLIGTWQTDEQYF	TGTGCCAGCAGCTTGATCGGAACCTGGCAGACCGACGAGCAGTACTTC
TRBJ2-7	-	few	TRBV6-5	CASTTDRSEQYF	TGTGCCAGCACAACAGATCGGTCCGAGCAGTACTTC
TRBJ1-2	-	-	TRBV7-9	CASSLVEGRDYGYTF	TGTGCCAGCAGCTTAGTTGAGGGGAGAGACTATGGCTACACCTTC
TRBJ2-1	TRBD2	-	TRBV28	CASSLGLAGTYNEQFF	TGTGCCAGCAGTTTAGGTCTAGCGGGTACCTACAATGAGCAGTTCTTC
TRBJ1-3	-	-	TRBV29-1	CSARQPGNTIYF	TGCAGCGCCCGGCAGCCTGGAAACACCATATATTTT
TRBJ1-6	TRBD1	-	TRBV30	CAWSAGQADLLHF	TGTGCCTGGAGTGCGGGACAGGCCGATCTCCTCCACTTT
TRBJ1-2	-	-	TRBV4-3	CASSHSGVVGNYGYTF	TGCGCCAGCAGCCACTCAGGGGTGGTTGGTAACTATGGCTACACCTTC
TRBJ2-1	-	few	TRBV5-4	CASSSRVSQANEQFF	TGTGCCAGCAGCTCACGGGTCTCCCAGGCGAATGAGCAGTTCTTC
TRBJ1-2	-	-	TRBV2	CASSEGPNTNYGYTF	TGTGCCAGCAGTGAAGGGCCAAATACTAACTATGGCTACACCTTC
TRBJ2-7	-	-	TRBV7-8	CASSPYRVGAYEQYF	TGTGCCAGCAGCCCATACAGGGTAGGGGCCTACGAGCAGTACTTC
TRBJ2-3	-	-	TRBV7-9	CASSPESGQSTDTQYF	TGTGCCAGCAGCCCAGAATCAGGCCAGAGCACAGATACGCAGTATTTT
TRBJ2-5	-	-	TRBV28	CASRDKYQETQYF	TGTGCCAGCAGGGATAAGTACCAAGAGACCCAGTACTTC
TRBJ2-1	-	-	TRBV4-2	CASSQERTSYNEQFF	TGTGCCAGCAGCCAAGAAAGGACTTCATACAATGAGCAGTTCTTC
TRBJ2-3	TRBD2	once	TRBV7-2	CASSLVAGTDTQYF	TGTGCCAGCAGCTTAGTAGCGGGTACCGATACGCAGTATTTT